The source of this T cell receptor (beta chain) is a study of blood T cell repertoires in COVID-19. Profiled with immunoSEQ multiplex PCR; TCRdb holds only in-frame clones, not every one. The table includes under 250,000 clones, about 78% detected once. The germline CDR1 and CDR2 sequences are LNHDA and SQIVND (reference sequence). The CDR3 consists of 17 residues. The junction had 14 bases not matched to a gene; V was cut back by 4 bases and J by 3 bases. This clone was picked up a small number of times. The sequence derives from a woman aged 70-85 years with acute or convalescent COVID-19. Sequenced sample: peripheral blood. The chain joins TRBV19 to TRBJ2-7; TRBD1 agrees at 8 bases. CDR3: CASSKNPMGQANYEQYF. The CDR3 DNA follows: TGTGCCAGTAGTAAAAATCCTATGGGACAGGCTAACTACGAGCAGTACTTC.